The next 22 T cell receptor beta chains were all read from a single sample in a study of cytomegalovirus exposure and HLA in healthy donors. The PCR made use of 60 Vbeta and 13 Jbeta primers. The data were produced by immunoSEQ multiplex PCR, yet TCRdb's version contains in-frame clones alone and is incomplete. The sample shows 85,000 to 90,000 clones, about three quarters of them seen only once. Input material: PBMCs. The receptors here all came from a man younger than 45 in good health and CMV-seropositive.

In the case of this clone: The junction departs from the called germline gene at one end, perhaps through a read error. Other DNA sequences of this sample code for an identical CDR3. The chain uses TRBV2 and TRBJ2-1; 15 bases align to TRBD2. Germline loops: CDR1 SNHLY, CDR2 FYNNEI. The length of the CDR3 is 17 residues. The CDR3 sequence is CASSGTGLAGGLNEQFF. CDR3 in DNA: TGTGCTAGCAGTGGAACCGGACTAGCGGGGGGGCTCAATGAGCAGTTCTTC.

The CDR3 is CASHPGLADTYEQYF. The CDR3 coding sequence is TGTGCCAGTCACCCGGGGCTAGCGGACACCTACGAGCAGTACTTC. The V and J genes are TRBV6-5 and TRBJ2-7; TRBD2 matches at 7 bases. The CDR3 extends over 15 amino acids. Per germline, CDR1 MNHEY and CDR2 SVGAGI. With V trimmed by 9 bases and J by 2 bases, 13 bases remained unmatched.

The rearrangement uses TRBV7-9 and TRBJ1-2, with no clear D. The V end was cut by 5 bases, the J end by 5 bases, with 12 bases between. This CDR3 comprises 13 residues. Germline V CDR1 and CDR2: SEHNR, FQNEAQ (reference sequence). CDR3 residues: CASSPGRTYGYTF. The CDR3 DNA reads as TGTGCCAGCAGCCCGGGCAGGACTTATGGCTACACCTTC.

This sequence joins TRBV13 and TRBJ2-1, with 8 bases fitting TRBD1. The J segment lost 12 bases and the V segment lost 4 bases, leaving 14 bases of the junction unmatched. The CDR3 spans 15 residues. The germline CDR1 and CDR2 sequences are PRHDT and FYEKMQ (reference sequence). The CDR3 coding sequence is TGTGCCAGCAGCTCAACAGGGGGTGGGATGTCGGGGCAGTTCTTC. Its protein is CASSSTGGGMSGQFF.

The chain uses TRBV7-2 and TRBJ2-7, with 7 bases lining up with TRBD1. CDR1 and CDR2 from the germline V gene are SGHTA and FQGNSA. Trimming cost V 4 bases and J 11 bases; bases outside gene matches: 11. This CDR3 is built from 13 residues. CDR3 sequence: CASSYREGGAEYF. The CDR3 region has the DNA TGTGCCAGCAGCTATAGGGAAGGGGGCGCGGAGTACTTC.

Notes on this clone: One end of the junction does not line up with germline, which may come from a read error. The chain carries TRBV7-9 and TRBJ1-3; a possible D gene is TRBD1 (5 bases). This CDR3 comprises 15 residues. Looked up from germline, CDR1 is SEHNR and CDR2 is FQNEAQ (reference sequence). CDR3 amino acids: CSSSLAQGGGNTIYF. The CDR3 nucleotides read TGTTCCAGCAGCTTAGCGCAGGGTGGAGGAAACACCATATATTTT.

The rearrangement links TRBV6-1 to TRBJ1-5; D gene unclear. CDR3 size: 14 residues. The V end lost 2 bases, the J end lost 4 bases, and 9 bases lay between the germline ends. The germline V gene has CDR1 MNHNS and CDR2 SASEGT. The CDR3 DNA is TGTGCCAGCAGTGAATGGCAGTTAAATCAGCCCCAGCATTTT. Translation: CASSEWQLNQPQHF.

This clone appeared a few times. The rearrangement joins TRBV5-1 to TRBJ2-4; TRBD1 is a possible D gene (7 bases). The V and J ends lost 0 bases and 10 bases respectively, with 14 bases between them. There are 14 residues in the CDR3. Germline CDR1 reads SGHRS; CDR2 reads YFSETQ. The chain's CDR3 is CASSLVGAGGIQYF. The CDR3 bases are TGCGCCAGCAGCTTGGTCGGGGCAGGGGGGATTCAGTACTTC.

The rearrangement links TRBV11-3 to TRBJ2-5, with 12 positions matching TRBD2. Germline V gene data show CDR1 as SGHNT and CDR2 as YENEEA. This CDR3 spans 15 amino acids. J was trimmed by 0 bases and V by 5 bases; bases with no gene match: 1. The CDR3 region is CASSTSGGNQETQYF. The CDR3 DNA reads TGTGCCAGCAGCACTAGCGGGGGGAACCAAGAGACCCAGTACTTC.

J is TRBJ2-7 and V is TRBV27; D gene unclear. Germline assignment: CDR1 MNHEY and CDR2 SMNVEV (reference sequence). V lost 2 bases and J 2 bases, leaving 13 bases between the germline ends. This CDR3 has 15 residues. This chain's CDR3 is CASSLRHSQTYEQYF. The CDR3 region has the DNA TGTGCCAGCAGTTTAAGGCACAGTCAAACCTACGAGCAGTACTTC.

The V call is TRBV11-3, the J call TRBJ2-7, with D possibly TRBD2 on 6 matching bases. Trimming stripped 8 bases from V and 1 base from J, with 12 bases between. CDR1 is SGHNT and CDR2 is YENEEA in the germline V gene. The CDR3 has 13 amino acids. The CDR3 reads CASSEGVSYEQYF. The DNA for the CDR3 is TGTGCCAGCTCGGAGGGAGTATCCTACGAGCAGTACTTC.

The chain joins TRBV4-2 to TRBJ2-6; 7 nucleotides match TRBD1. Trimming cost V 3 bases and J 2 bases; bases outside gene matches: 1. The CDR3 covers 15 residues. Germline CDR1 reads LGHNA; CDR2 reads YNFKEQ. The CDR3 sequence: CASSQTGTGANVLTF. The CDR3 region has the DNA TGTGCCAGCAGCCAGACAGGGACTGGGGCCAACGTCCTGACTTTC.

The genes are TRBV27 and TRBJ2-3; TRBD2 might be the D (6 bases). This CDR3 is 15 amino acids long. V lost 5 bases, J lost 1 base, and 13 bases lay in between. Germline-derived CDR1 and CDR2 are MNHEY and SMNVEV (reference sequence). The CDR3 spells CASSVQGEGTDTQYF. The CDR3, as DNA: TGTGCCAGCAGTGTACAAGGGGAGGGCACAGATACGCAGTATTTT.

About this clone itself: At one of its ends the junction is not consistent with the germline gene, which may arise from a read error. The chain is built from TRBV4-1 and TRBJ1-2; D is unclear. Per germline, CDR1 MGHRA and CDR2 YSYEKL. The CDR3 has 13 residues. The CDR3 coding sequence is TGCGCCAGCAGCCAAGCCGTCGAGGGTTCAGCCGGCTTC. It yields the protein CASSQAVEGSAGF.

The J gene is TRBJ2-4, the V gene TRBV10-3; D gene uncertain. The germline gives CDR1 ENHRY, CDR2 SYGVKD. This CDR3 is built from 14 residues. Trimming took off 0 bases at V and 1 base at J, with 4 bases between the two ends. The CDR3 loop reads CAISESQAKNIQYF. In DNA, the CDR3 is TGTGCCATCAGTGAGTCTCAGGCCAAAAACATTCAGTACTTC.

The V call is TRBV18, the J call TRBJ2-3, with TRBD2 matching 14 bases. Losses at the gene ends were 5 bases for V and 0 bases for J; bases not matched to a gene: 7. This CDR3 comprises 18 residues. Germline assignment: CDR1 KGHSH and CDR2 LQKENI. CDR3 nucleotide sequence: TGTGCCAGCTCAGGACTAGCGGGGGGAGCTTCTAGCACAGATACGCAGTATTTT. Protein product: CASSGLAGGASSTDTQYF.

The CDR3 protein is CASSPPGGSGNTIYF. The DNA of the CDR3 is TGTGCCAGCTCACCACCGGGCGGGTCTGGAAACACCATATATTTT. The gene calls are TRBV18 and TRBJ1-3; the D is unclear. With 0 bases removed from V and 1 base from J, the gap between germline ends came to 7 bases. This CDR3 is built from 15 residues. Germline CDR1 KGHSH, CDR2 LQKENI.

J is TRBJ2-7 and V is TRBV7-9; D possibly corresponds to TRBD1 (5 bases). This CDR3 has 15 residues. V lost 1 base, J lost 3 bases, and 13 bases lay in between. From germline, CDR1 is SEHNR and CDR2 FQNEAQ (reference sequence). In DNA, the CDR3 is TGTGCCAGCAGCTTAGGACAGAATCCCATCTACGAGCAGTACTTC. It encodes CASSLGQNPIYEQYF.

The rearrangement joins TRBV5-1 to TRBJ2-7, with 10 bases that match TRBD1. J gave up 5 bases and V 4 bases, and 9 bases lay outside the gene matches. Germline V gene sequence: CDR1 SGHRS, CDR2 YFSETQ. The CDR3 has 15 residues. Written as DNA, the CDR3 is TGCGCCAGCAGCGACACCGGGACAGGGGTAAACGAGCAGTACTTC. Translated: CASSDTGTGVNEQYF.

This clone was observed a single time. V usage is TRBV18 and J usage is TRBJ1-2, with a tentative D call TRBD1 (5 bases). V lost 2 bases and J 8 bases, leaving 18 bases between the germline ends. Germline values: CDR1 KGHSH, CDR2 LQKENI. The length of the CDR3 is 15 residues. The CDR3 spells CASSPMTARVEGYTF. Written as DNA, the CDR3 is TGTGCCAGCTCACCAATGACAGCCCGGGTTGAGGGCTACACCTTC.

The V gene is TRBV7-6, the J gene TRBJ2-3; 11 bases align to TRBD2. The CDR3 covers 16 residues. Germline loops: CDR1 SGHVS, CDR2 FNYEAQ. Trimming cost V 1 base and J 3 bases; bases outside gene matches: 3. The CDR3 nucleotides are TGTGCCAGCAGCTTAGGGCCTAGCGGGGGGACAGATACGCAGTATTTT. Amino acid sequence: CASSLGPSGGTDTQYF.

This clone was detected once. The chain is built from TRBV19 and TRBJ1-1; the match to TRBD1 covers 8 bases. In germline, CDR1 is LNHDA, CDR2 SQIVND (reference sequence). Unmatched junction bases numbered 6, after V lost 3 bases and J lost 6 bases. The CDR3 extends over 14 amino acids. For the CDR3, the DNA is TGTGCCAGTAGTATCCCGGACAGGGTGGCTGAAGCTTTCTTT. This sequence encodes CASSIPDRVAEAFF.